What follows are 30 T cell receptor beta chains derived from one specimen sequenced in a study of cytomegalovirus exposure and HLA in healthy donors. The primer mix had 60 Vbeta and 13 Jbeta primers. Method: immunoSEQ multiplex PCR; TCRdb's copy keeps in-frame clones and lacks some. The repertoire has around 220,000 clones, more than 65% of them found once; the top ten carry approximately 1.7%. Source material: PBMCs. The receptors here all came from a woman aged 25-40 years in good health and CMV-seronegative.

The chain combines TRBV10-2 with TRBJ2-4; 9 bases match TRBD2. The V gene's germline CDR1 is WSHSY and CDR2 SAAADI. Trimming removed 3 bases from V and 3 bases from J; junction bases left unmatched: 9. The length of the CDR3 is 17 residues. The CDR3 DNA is TGCGCCAGCAGTGACCCCACCCGGACTAGCGTCAAAAACATTCAGTACTTC. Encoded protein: CASSDPTRTSVKNIQYF.

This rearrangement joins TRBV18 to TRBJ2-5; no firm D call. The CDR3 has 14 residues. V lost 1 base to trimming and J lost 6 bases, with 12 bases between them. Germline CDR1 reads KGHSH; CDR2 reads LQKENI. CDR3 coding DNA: TGTGCCAGCTCACCACAACCGGAGATCAAGACCCAGTACTTC. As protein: CASSPQPEIKTQYF.

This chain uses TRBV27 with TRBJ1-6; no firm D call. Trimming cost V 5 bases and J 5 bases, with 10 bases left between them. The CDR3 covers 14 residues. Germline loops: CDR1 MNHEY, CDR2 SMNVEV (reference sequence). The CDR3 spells CASSTRSNNSPLHF. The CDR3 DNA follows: TGTGCCAGCAGTACCCGGAGTAATAATTCACCCCTCCACTTT.

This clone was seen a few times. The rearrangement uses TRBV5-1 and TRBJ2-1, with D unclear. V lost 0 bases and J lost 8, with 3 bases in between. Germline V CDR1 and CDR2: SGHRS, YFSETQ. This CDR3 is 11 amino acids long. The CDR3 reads CASSLADEQFF. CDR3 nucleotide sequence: TGCGCCAGCAGCTTGGCAGATGAGCAGTTCTTC.

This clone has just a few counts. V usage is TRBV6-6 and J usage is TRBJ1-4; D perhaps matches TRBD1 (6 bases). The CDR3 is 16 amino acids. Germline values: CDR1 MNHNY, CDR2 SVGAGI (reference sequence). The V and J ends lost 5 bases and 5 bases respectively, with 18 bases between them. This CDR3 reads CASSPPTGFGNEKLFF. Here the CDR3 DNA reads TGTGCCAGCAGTCCTCCTACAGGGTTCGGAAATGAAAAACTGTTTTTT.

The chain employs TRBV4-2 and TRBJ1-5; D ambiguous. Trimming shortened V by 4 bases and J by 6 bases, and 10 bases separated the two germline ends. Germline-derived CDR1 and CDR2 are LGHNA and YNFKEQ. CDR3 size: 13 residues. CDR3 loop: CASSPQEGQPQHF. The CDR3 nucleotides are TGTGCCAGCAGCCCCCAGGAGGGTCAGCCCCAGCATTTT.

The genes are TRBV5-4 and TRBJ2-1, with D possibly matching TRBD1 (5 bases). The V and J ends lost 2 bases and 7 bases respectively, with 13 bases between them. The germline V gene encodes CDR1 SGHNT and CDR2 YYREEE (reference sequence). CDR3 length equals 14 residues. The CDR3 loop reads CASSFGPTVNEQFF. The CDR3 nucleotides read TGTGCCAGCAGCTTCGGTCCGACAGTTAATGAGCAGTTCTTC.

CDR3 sequence: CASSRSVTTSSYNEQFF. The CDR3 nucleotides read TGTGCCAGCAGCCGCTCGGTTACTACCAGCTCCTACAATGAGCAGTTCTTC. The chain joins TRBV5-6 to TRBJ2-1; D unresolved. Germline values: CDR1 SGHDT, CDR2 YYEEEE. Trimming removed 4 bases at V and 0 bases at J, with 17 bases between. The CDR3 is made up of 17 amino acids.

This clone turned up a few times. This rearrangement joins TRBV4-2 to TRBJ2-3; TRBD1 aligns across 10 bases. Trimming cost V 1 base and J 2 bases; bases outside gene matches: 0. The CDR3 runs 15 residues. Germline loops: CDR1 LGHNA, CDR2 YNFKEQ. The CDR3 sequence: CASSQGQGATDTQYF. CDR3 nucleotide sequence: TGTGCCAGCAGCCAAGGACAGGGGGCCACAGATACGCAGTATTTT.

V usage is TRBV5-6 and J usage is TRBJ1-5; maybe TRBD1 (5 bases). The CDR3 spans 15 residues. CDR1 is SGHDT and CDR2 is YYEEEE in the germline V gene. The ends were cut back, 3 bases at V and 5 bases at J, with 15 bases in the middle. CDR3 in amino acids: CASSSEGGADQPQHF. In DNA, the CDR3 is TGTGCCAGCAGCTCTGAGGGAGGGGCCGATCAGCCCCAGCATTTT.

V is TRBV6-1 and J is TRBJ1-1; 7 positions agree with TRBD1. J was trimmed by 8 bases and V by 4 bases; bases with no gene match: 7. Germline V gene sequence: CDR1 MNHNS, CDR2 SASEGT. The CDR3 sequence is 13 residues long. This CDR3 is CASSVVTGEEAFF. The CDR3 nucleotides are TGTGCCAGCAGTGTTGTAACAGGGGAGGAAGCTTTCTTT.

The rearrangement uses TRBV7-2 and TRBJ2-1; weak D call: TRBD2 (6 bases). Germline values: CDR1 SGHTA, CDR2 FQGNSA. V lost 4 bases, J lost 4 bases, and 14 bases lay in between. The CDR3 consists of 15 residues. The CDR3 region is CASSSSAAGYNEQFF. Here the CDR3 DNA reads TGTGCCAGCAGCTCCTCTGCCGCGGGGTACAATGAGCAGTTCTTC.

The CDR3 loop is CASSQGLLRGQDGNTIYF. The CDR3 DNA is TGCGCCAGCAGCCAAGGTCTTTTAAGGGGGCAGGATGGAAACACCATATATTTT. The chain combines TRBV4-1 with TRBJ1-3; 7 positions agree with TRBD1. V was clipped by 1 base and J by 3 bases; unmatched bases: 12. The germline CDR1 and CDR2 sequences are MGHRA and YSYEKL. The length of the CDR3 is 18 residues.

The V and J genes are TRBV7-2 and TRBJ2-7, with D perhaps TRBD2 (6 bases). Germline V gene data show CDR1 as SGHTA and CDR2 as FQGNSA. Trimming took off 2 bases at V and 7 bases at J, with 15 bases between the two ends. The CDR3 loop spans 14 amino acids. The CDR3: CASSLSGGPREQYF. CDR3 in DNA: TGTGCCAGCAGCTTAAGTGGAGGGCCGAGGGAGCAGTACTTC.

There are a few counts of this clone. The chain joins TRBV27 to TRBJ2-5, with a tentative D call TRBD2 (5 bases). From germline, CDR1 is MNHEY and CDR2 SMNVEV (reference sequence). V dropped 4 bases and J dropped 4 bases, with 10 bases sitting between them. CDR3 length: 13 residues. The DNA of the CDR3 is TGTGCCAGCAGTTCCCTAGAGGGAGAGACCCAGTACTTC. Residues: CASSSLEGETQYF.

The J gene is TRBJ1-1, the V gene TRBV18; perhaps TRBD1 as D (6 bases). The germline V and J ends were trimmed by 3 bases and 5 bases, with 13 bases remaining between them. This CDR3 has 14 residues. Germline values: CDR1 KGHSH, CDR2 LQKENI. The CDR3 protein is CASSPQGLGTEAFF. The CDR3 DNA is TGTGCCAGCTCACCCCAGGGGCTGGGGACTGAAGCTTTCTTT.

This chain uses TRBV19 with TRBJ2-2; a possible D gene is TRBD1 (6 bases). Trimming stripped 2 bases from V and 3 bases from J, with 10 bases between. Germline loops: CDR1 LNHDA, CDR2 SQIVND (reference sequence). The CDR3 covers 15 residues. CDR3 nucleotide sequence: TGTGCCAGTAGTATATGGGGGCGAGACACCGGGGAGCTGTTTTTT. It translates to CASSIWGRDTGELFF.

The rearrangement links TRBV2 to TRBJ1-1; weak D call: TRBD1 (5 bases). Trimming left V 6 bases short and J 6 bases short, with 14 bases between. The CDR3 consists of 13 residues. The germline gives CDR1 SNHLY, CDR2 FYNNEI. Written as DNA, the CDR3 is TGTGCCAGCAGACACGGGGGGGACGCTGAAGCTTTCTTT. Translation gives CASRHGGDAEAFF.

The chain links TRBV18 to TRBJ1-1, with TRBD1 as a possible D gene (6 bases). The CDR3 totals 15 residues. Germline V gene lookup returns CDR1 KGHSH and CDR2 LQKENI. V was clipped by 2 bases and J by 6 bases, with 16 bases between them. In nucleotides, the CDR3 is TGTGCCAGCTCACCAGAGCCAGGGGTATGGTCTGAAGCTTTCTTT. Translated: CASSPEPGVWSEAFF.

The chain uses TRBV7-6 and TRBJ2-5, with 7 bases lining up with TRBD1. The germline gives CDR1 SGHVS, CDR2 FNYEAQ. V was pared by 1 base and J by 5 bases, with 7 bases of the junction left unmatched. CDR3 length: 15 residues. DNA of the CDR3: TGTGCCAGCAGCTTAGAGTCGACAGGGACGGAGACCCAGTACTTC. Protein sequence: CASSLESTGTETQYF.

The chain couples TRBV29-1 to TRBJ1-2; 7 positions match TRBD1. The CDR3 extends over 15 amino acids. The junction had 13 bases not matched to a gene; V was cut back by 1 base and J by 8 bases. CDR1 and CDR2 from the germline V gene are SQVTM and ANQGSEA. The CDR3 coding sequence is TGCAGCGTTGAAGGCCTCGGGACAGCGCCTGGGGGCTACACCTTC. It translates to CSVEGLGTAPGGYTF.

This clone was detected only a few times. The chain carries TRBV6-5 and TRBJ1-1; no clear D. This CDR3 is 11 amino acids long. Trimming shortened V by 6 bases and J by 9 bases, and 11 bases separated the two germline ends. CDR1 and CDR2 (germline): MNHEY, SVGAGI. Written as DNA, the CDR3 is TGTGCCAGCAGCGAATTTGGCCAAGCTTTCTTT. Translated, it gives CASSEFGQAFF.

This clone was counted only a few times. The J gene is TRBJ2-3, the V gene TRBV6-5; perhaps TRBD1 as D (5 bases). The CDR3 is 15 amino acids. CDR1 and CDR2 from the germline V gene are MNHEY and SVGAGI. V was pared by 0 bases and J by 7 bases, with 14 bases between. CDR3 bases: TGTGCCAGCAGTTACTCGTCGGCAGGGCTGTATACGCAGTATTTT. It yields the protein CASSYSSAGLYTQYF.

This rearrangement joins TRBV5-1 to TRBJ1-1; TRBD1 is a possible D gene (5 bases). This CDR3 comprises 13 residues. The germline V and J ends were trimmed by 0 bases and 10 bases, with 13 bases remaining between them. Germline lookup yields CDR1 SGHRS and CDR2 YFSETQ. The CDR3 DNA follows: TGCGCCAGCAGCTTGGGGAGGGGCCTGGGAGCTTTCTTT. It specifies CASSLGRGLGAFF.

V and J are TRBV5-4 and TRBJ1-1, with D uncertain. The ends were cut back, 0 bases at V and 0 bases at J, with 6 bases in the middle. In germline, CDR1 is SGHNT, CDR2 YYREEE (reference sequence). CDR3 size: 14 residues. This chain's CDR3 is CASSLDSLNTEAFF. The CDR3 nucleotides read TGTGCCAGCAGCTTGGACAGCTTGAACACTGAAGCTTTCTTT.

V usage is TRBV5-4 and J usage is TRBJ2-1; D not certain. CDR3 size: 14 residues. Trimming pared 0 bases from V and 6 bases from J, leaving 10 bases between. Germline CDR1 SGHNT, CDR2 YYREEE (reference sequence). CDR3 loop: CASSLGSTANEQFF. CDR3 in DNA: TGTGCCAGCAGCTTGGGATCTACTGCCAATGAGCAGTTCTTC.

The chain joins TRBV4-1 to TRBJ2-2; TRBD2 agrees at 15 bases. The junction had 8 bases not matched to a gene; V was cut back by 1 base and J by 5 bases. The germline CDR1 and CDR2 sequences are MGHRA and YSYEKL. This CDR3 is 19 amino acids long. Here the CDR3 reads CASSQGEGLAGGGTGELFF. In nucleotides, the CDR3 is TGCGCCAGCAGCCAAGGAGAGGGACTAGCGGGAGGAGGTACCGGGGAGCTGTTTTTT.

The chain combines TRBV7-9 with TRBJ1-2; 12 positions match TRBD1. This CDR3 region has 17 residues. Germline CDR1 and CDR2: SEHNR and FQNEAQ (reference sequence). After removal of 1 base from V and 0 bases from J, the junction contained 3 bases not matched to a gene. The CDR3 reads CASSLEGQGAANYGYTF. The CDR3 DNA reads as TGTGCCAGCAGCTTAGAGGGACAGGGGGCAGCTAACTATGGCTACACCTTC.

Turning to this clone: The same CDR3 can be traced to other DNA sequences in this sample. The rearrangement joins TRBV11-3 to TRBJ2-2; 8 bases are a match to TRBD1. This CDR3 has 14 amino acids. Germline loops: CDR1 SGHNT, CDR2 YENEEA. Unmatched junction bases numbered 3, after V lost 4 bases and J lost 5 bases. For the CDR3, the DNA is TGTGCCAGCAGCTCCAACAGGGGGACCGGGGAGCTGTTTTTT. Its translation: CASSSNRGTGELFF.

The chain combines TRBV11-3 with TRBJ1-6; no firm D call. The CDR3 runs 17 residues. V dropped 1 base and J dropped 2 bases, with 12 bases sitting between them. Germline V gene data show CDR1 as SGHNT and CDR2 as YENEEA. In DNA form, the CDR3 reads TGTGCCAGCAGCTTAGGTTCGTTCGGGACCTATAATTCACCCCTCCACTTT. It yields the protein CASSLGSFGTYNSPLHF. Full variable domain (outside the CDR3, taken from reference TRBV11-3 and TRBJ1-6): EAGVVQSPRYKIIEKKQPVAFWCNPISGHNTLYWYLQNLGQGPELLIRYENEEAVDDSQLPKDRFSAERLKGVDSTLKIQPAELGDSAVYLCASSLGSFGTYNSPLHFGNGTRLTVT.